This TCR beta chain was recovered during a study of shared clonotypes between healthy human individuals. As to this clone: Its antigen is still unknown.

General study findings and limits: A generally larger estimated richness was seen in naive subsets than in memory subsets. Donors were few, which limited the genetic and exposure-history diversity represented.

Sequenced by immunoSEQ multiplex PCR; TCRdb stores in-frame clones only, minus some. Of 2 million to 2.5 million clones in the sample, 80% to 95% were seen once. V was shortened by 3 bases and J by 1 base, with 10 bases between the two germline ends. Germline loops: CDR1 KGHSH, CDR2 LQKENI. The CDR3 totals 15 residues. Sequencing used naive CD4+ T cells from PBMCs. Documented subset: CD45RA+ positively selected. The chain links TRBV18 to TRBJ2-1; D is ambiguous. The sequence was obtained from a young man in good health. Some clones in this sample may be carry-over from other donors' samples. The CDR3 loop reads CASSPLETSYNEQFF. The DNA for the CDR3 is TGTGCCAGCTCACCGTTAGAAACATCCTACAATGAGCAGTTCTTC. The full variable domain, in which reference TRBV18 and TRBJ2-1 provide the parts outside the CDR3, is NAGVMQNPRHLVRRRGQEARLRCSPMKGHSHVYWYRQLPEEGLKFMVYLQKENIIDESGMPKERFSAEFPKEGPSILRIQQVVRGDSAAYFCASSPLETSYNEQFFGPGTRLTVL.